This T cell receptor beta chain comes out of a study of OX40 agonist ivuxolimab in advanced cancers. As for the study in general: While on treatment, patients had intravenous ivuxolimab at 0.01 to 10 mg/kg every 2 weeks. Antecedent anti-PD-1, anti-PD-L1 or anti-CTLA-4 therapy was permissible, with roughly 36% having received some. Three patients, one with hepatocellular carcinoma and two with cutaneous melanoma, responded partially. Study-level results: Low normalized clonal expansion also occurred in some nonresponding patients.

Generated by immunoSEQ multiplex PCR, the TCRdb table keeps only in-frame clones and is missing some. This table has tens of thousands of clones, more than 85% appearing once. V shed 3 bases and J shed 0 bases, with 15 bases lying between them. The CDR3 is 17 residues long. Germline lookup yields CDR1 SNHLY and CDR2 FYNNEI. This clone was counted ten times or more. Its antigen remains unidentified. The gene calls are TRBV2 and TRBJ1-5, with D maybe TRBD1 (5 bases). The source was CD4+ or CD8+ T cells sorted from blood, collected in a trial of the OX40 agonist ivuxolimab. The receptor was isolated from an adult with an advanced solid tumor such as melanoma, head and neck, liver or kidney cancer. As DNA, the CDR3 is TGTGCCAGCAGTGAGGATCTGCCGACAGATAGCAATCAGCCCCAGCATTTT. Amino acid sequence: CASSEDLPTDSNQPQHF.